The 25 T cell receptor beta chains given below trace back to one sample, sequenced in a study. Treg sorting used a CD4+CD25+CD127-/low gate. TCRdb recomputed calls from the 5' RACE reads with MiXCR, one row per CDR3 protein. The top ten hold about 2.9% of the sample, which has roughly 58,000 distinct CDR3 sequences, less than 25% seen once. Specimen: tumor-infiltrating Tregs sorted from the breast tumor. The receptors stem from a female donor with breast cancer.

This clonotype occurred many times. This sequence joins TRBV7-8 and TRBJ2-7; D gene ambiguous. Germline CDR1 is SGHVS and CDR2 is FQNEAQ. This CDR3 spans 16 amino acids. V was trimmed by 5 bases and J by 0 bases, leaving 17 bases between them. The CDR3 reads CASSPLGPRSSYEQYF. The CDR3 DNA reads TGTGCCAGCAGCCCCCTAGGCCCAAGGAGCTCCTACGAGCAGTACTTC.

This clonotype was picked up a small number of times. CDR3 residues: CASSLNSDQPQHF. The CDR3 nucleotides are TGTGCCAGCAGCTTAAATTCGGATCAGCCCCAGCATTTT. The chain joins TRBV7-3 to TRBJ1-5; D gene uncertain. Per the germline V gene, CDR1 is SGHTA and CDR2 is FQGTGA. This CDR3 is 13 amino acids long. V was shortened by 1 base and J by 5 bases, with 6 bases between the two germline ends.

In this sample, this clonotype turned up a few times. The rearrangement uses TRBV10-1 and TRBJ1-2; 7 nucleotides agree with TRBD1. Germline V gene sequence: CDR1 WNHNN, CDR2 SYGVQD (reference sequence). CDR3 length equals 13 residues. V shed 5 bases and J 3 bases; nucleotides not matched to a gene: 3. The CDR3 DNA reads TGCGCCAGCAGTAAAGGGGGCTACTATGGCTACACCTTC. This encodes CASSKGGYYGYTF.

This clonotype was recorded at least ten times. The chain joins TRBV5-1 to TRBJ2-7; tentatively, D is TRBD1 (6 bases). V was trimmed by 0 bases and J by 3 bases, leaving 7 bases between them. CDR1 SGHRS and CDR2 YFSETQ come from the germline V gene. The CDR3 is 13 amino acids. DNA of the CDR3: TGCGCCAGCAGCTTGGACAGGGACTACGAGCAGTACTTC. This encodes CASSLDRDYEQYF.

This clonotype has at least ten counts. CDR3 bases: TGTGCCAGCAGCCGACAGGATCGCGGCTACACCTTC. The encoded protein is CASSRQDRGYTF. The rearrangement joins TRBV7-9 to TRBJ1-2; maybe TRBD1 (6 bases). V was shortened by 5 bases and J by 8 bases, with 12 bases between the two germline ends. This CDR3 is built from 12 residues. The germline V gene has CDR1 SEHNR and CDR2 FQNEAQ (reference sequence).

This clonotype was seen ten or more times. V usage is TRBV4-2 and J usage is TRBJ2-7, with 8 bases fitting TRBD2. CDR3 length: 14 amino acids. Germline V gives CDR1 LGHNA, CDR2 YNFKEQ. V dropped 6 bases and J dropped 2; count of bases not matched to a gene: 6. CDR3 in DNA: TGTGCCAGCAGTCGAAGCGGGGGAACCTACGAGCAGTACTTC. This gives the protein CASSRSGGTYEQYF.

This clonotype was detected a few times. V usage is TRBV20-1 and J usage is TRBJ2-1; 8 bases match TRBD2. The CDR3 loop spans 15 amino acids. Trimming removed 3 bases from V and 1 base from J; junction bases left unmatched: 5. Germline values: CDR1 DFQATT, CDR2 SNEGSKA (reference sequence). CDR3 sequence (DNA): TGCAGTGCTAGTGGGGCTAGCGGGTCCTACAATGAGCAGTTCTTC. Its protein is CSASGASGSYNEQFF.

CDR3: CASSLSGGRQNIEAFF. The CDR3 nucleotides are TGCGCCAGCAGCTTATCGGGGGGCAGGCAGAATATTGAAGCTTTCTTT. The chain is built from TRBV5-1 and TRBJ1-1; a weak D match, TRBD1 (6 bases). CDR1 and CDR2 (germline): SGHRS, YFSETQ. This CDR3 is 16 amino acids long. Trimming removed 2 bases from V and 7 bases from J, with 21 bases in between.

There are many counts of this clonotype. CDR3 bases: TGTGCCAGCAGCCGAGATGGGGGAAGCACAGATACGCAGTATTTT. This sequence encodes CASSRDGGSTDTQYF. The chain uses TRBV7-3 and TRBJ2-3; D tentatively reads TRBD1 or TRBD2 (5 bases each). The length of the CDR3 is 15 residues. V lost 5 bases to trimming and J lost 0 bases, with 12 bases between them. The germline V gene has CDR1 SGHTA and CDR2 FQGTGA.

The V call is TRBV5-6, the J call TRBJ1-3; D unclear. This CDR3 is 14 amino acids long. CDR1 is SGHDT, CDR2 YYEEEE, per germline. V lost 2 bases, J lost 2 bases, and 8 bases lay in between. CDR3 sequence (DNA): TGTGCCAGCAGCTTTGGGCCAGCTGGAAACACCATATATTTT. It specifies CASSFGPAGNTIYF.

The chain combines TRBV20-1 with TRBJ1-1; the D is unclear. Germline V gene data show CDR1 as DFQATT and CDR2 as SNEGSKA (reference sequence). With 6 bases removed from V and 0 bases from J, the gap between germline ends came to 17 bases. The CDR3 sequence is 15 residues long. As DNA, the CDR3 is TGCAGTGCCGGATCGGGTAAATCGATGAACACTGAAGCTTTCTTT. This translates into CSAGSGKSMNTEAFF.

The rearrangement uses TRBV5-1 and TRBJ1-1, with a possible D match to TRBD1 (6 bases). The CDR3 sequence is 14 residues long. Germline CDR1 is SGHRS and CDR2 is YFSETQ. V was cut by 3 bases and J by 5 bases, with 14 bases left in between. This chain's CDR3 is CASSSLGRGTEAFF. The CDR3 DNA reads TGCGCCAGCAGCTCCCTAGGGAGGGGGACTGAAGCTTTCTTT. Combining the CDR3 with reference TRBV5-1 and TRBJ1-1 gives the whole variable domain KAGVTQTPRYLIKTRGQQVTLSCSPISGHRSVSWYQQTPGQGLQFLFEYFSETQRNKGNFPGRFSGRQFSNSRSEMNVSTLELGDSALYLCASSSLGRGTEAFFGQGTRLTVV.

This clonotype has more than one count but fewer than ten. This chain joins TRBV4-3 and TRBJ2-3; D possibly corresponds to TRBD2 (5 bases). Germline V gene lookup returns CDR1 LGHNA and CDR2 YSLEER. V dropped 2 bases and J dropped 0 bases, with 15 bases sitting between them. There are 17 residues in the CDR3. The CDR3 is CASSQTDSLPSTDTQYF. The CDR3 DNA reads TGCGCCAGCAGCCAAACGGACTCCCTCCCGAGCACAGATACGCAGTATTTT.

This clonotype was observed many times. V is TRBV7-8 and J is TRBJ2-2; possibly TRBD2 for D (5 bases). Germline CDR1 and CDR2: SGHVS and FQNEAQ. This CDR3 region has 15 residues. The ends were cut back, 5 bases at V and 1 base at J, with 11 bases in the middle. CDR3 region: CASSLLGGNTGELFF. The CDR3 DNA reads TGTGCCAGCAGCCTCCTAGGAGGGAACACCGGGGAGCTGTTTTTT.

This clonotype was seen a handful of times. The CDR3 region has the DNA TGCAGCGTTGCCAGCGGGAGTTACAATGAGCAGTTCTTC. As protein: CSVASGSYNEQFF. The V call is TRBV29-1, the J call TRBJ2-1, with 8 bases lining up with TRBD2. The CDR3 sequence is 13 residues long. J gave up 4 bases and V 4 bases, and 3 bases lay outside the gene matches. Per the germline V gene, CDR1 is SQVTM and CDR2 is ANQGSEA.

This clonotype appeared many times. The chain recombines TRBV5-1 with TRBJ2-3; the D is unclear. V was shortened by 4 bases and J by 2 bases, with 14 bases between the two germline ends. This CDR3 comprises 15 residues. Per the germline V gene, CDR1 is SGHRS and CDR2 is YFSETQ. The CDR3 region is CASSASTVHTDTQYF. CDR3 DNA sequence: TGCGCCAGCAGCGCAAGCACGGTCCACACAGATACGCAGTATTTT.

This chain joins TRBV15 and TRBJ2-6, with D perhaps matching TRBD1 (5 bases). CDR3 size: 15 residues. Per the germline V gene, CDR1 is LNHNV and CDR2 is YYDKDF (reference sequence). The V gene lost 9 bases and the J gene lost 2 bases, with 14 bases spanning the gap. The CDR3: CATRTTAAGANVLTF. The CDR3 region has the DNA TGTGCCACACGGACAACAGCCGCTGGGGCCAACGTCCTGACTTTC.

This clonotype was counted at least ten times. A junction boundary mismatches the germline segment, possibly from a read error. CDR3 amino acids: CASSPTGLETQYF. CDR3 sequence (DNA): TGTGCTAGCAGCCCGACAGGACTGGAGACCCAGTACTTC. The chain links TRBV7-7 to TRBJ2-5; the D gene is possibly TRBD1 (6 bases). The germline gives CDR1 SSHAT, CDR2 FNYEAQ (reference sequence). This CDR3 is 13 amino acids long.

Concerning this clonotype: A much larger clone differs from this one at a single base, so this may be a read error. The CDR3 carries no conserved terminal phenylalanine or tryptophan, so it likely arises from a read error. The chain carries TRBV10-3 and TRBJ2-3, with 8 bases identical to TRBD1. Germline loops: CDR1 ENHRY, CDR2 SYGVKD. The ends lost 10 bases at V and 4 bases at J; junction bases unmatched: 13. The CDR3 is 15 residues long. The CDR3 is CATIGRTGYADTQYS. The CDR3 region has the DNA TGTGCCACCATAGGTAGGACAGGGTACGCAGATACGCAGTATTCT.

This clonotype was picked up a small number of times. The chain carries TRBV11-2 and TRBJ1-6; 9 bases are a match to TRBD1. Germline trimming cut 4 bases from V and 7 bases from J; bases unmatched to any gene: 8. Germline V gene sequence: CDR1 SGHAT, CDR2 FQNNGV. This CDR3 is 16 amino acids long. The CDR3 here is CASSSRTGAPNSPLHF. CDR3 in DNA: TGTGCCAGCAGCTCCCGGACAGGGGCCCCCAATTCACCCCTCCACTTT. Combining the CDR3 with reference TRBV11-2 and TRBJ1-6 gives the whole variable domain EAGVAQSPRYKIIEKRQSVAFWCNPISGHATLYWYQQILGQGPKLLIQFQNNGVVDDSQLPKDRFSAERLKGVDSTLKIQPAKLEDSAVYLCASSSRTGAPNSPLHFGNGTRLTVT.

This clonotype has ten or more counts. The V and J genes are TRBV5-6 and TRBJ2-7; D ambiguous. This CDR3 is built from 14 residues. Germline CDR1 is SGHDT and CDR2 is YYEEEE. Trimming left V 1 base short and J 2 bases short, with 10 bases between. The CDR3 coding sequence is TGTGCCAGCAGCTTGCTCACAAGCACCTACGAGCAGTACTTC. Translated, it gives CASSLLTSTYEQYF.

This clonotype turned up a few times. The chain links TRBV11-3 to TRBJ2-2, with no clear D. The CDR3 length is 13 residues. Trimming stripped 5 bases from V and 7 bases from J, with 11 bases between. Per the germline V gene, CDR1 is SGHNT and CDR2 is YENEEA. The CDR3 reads CASSQPRGGELFF. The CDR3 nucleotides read TGTGCCAGCAGCCAACCCAGAGGCGGGGAGCTGTTTTTT.

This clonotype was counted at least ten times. The CDR3 sequence: CASSLRAPMNTEAFF. The CDR3 DNA follows: TGCGCCAGCAGCCTCAGGGCCCCCATGAACACTGAAGCTTTCTTT. The chain uses TRBV4-1 and TRBJ1-1; D may be TRBD1 (5 bases). The CDR3 has 15 amino acids. Germline CDR1 MGHRA, CDR2 YSYEKL. V gave up 4 bases and J gave up 0 bases, with 12 bases separating them.

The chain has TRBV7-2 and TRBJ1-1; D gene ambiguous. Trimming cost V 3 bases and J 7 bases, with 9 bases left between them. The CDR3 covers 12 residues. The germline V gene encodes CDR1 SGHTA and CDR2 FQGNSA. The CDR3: CASSFVRDEAFF. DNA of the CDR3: TGTGCCAGCAGCTTTGTCCGCGATGAAGCTTTCTTT.

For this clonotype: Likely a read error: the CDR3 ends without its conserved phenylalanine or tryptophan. The CDR3 region has the DNA TGCGCCAGCAGCTTGGATAGGGGGCAAGAGACCCAGTACCTC. Residues: CASSLDRGQETQYL. The rearrangement uses TRBV5-1 and TRBJ2-5, with D perhaps matching TRBD1 (6 bases). In germline, CDR1 is SGHRS, CDR2 YFSETQ. With 0 bases removed from V and 2 bases from J, the gap between germline ends came to 8 bases. The CDR3 sequence is 14 residues long.